Listed here are 26 T cell receptor beta chains from one sample, sequenced in a study of T cells in tumors after PD-1 blockade. Clones were read by immunoSEQ multiplex PCR, and TCRdb kept only the in-frame ones, dropping some. The table records 9,000 to 15,000 clones, over 55% of them present only once. Material: tumor tissue, obtained before anti-PD-1 treatment. The receptor set was obtained from a human donor with basal cell carcinoma.

V and J are TRBV11-3 and TRBJ1-2; TRBD1 aligns across 9 bases. Trimming removed 3 bases from V and 5 bases from J; junction bases left unmatched: 4. Germline CDR1 reads SGHNT; CDR2 reads YENEEA. CDR3 size: 14 residues. The CDR3 DNA follows: TGTGCCAGCAGCTTTACGACAGGGGGATATGGCTACACCTTC. It translates to CASSFTTGGYGYTF.

The chain links TRBV7-9 to TRBJ2-1; maybe TRBD2 (5 bases). CDR3 length: 12 amino acids. Deletions cut 1 base from V and 12 bases from J, with 10 bases between. CDR1 is SEHNR, CDR2 FQNEAQ, per germline (reference sequence). The CDR3 DNA is TGTGCCAGCAGCTTAGAGAACGGGGTGCAGTTCTTC. Its translation: CASSLENGVQFF.

This sequence joins TRBV5-1 and TRBJ2-7, with 7 bases that match TRBD2. The CDR3 loop spans 15 amino acids. Germline trimming cut 4 bases from V and 3 bases from J; bases unmatched to any gene: 10. The germline CDR1 and CDR2 sequences are SGHRS and YFSETQ. The CDR3 sequence: CASSPGTIGGYEQYF. As DNA, the CDR3 is TGCGCCAGCAGCCCGGGGACTATCGGGGGCTACGAGCAGTACTTC.

The chain couples TRBV29-1 to TRBJ2-1; D is unresolved. The CDR3 contains 11 residues. V lost 7 bases and J 9 bases, leaving 13 bases between the germline ends. In germline, CDR1 is SQVTM, CDR2 ANQGSEA. The CDR3 DNA reads as TGCAGCGAGATTACCGACCGTGAGCAGTTCTTC. The encoded protein is CSEITDREQFF.

The CDR3 spells CASSQDMGIGGETQYF. The CDR3 DNA follows: TGTGCCAGCAGCCAAGATATGGGAATCGGGGGAGAGACCCAGTACTTC. V gene TRBV14 combines with J gene TRBJ2-5, with D perhaps TRBD2 (6 bases). The CDR3 contains 16 residues. Germline lookup yields CDR1 SGHDN and CDR2 FVKESK. Trimming took 0 bases from V and 4 from J, leaving 15 bases between them.

The count of this clone is one. The chain recombines TRBV5-6 with TRBJ1-4, with D maybe TRBD1 (5 bases). The V and J ends lost 2 bases and 8 bases respectively, with 10 bases between them. In germline, CDR1 is SGHDT, CDR2 YYEEEE. The length of the CDR3 is 13 residues. The CDR3 bases are TGTGCCAGCAGCTTATCAGGGTGGGAAAAACTGTTTTTT. It specifies CASSLSGWEKLFF.

In its sample, this clone is medium-sized. J is TRBJ1-5 and V is TRBV19; D is unclear. The CDR3 length is 12 residues. The V gene lost 4 bases and the J gene lost 4 bases, with 5 bases spanning the gap. Germline V gene lookup returns CDR1 LNHDA and CDR2 SQIVND (reference sequence). The CDR3 sequence is CASSRVNQPQHF. The DNA for the CDR3 is TGTGCCAGTAGTAGGGTTAATCAGCCCCAGCATTTT.

The chain carries TRBV7-2 and TRBJ1-4; D possibly corresponds to TRBD1 (5 bases). The germline CDR1 and CDR2 sequences are SGHTA and FQGNSA. The V and J ends lost 3 bases and 8 bases respectively, with 13 bases between them. The CDR3 totals 14 residues. The CDR3 spells CASSFRVGTEKLFF. The CDR3 DNA follows: TGTGCCAGCAGCTTCAGGGTAGGGACCGAAAAACTGTTTTTT.

The chain employs TRBV19 and TRBJ1-2; no firm D call. Trimming removed 7 bases from V and 5 bases from J, with 20 bases in between. This CDR3 contains 15 residues. Germline V lookup: CDR1 LNHDA, CDR2 SQIVND (reference sequence). The CDR3 sequence is CASNQKRTFTYGYTF. The CDR3 DNA reads as TGTGCCAGTAATCAAAAAAGGACCTTCACATATGGCTACACCTTC.

The V call is TRBV7-2, the J call TRBJ1-3, with 7 bases matching TRBD1. The V segment lost 4 bases and the J segment 4 bases; nucleotides outside the gene matches: 7. The CDR3 contains 15 residues. Germline loops: CDR1 SGHTA, CDR2 FQGNSA. The chain's CDR3 is CASSSGQLRGNTIYF. DNA for the CDR3: TGTGCCAGCAGCTCGGGACAGCTGAGGGGAAACACCATATATTTT.

The V call is TRBV10-3, the J call TRBJ1-1, with D hard to call. Germline CDR1 ENHRY, CDR2 SYGVKD. V lost 0 bases to trimming and J lost 5 bases, with 16 bases between them. The CDR3 runs 16 residues. The CDR3 region is CAISESLGAQRTEAFF. The DNA of the CDR3 is TGTGCCATCAGTGAGTCGCTCGGAGCTCAAAGGACTGAAGCTTTCTTT.

The chain is built from TRBV7-9 and TRBJ2-5, with a tentative D call TRBD1 (5 bases). This CDR3 is 13 amino acids long. The germline V gene has CDR1 SEHNR and CDR2 FQNEAQ (reference sequence). Between the trimmed V and J ends, which lost 5 bases and 3 bases, there was a span of 10 bases. Written as DNA, the CDR3 is TGTGCCAGCAGCCCACGCAGGGAAGAGACCCAGTACTTC. Translation: CASSPRREETQYF.

This clone turned up a few times. The chain carries TRBV6-2 or TRBV6-3 and TRBJ1-6; D gene uncertain. The V end lost 5 bases, the J end lost 6 bases, and 17 bases lay between the germline ends. The CDR3 consists of 16 residues. From germline, CDR1 is MNHEY and CDR2 SVGEGT. CDR3 coding DNA: TGTGCCAGCAGTACCCCAACGGCCACAGTTAATTCACCCCTCCACTTT. As protein: CASSTPTATVNSPLHF.

V usage is TRBV5-4 and J usage is TRBJ1-1; D is unresolved. The CDR3 is 14 residues long. Germline-derived CDR1 and CDR2 are SGHNT and YYREEE (reference sequence). The V end lost 4 bases, the J end lost 5 bases, and 15 bases lay between the germline ends. The CDR3 DNA reads as TGTGCCAGCAGCCCTGAGGATGTCCGGACTGAAGCTTTCTTT. Translated: CASSPEDVRTEAFF.

This clone was seen only a few times. The genes are TRBV10-3 and TRBJ1-1; D remains unclear. The CDR3 contains 13 residues. V dropped 6 bases and J dropped 5 bases, with 13 bases sitting between them. Germline values: CDR1 ENHRY, CDR2 SYGVKD. CDR3 bases: TGTGCCATCAGCCGCAAGAAAGAGACTGAAGCTTTCTTT. Translating it yields CAISRKKETEAFF.

The chain recombines TRBV6-5 with TRBJ1-2, with D perhaps matching TRBD1 (5 bases). Deletions cut 3 bases from V and 8 bases from J, with 13 bases between. From germline, CDR1 is MNHEY and CDR2 SVGAGI. The CDR3 is 13 amino acids. The CDR3 DNA sequence: TGTGCCAGCAGTTATGGGGACCTCAGGGGCTACACCTTC. Residues: CASSYGDLRGYTF.

V is TRBV7-2 and J is TRBJ2-3, with TRBD1 matching 7 bases. With 3 bases clipped from V and 5 bases from J, the junction kept 5 bases outside the gene matches. Germline V CDR1 and CDR2: SGHTA, FQGNSA. This CDR3 region has 14 residues. The CDR3 nucleotides read TGTGCCAGCAGCTTGGAACAGGGGAAAGATACGCAGTATTTT. This encodes CASSLEQGKDTQYF.

The chain links TRBV4-2 to TRBJ1-1; no reliable D call. The V gene lost 0 bases and the J gene lost 11 bases, with 13 bases spanning the gap. The CDR3 runs to 13 residues. Germline V lookup: CDR1 LGHNA, CDR2 YNFKEQ. Here the CDR3 DNA reads TGTGCCAGCAGCCAAGATTTGACCCCAGACGCTTTCTTT. Its translation is CASSQDLTPDAFF.

The rearrangement links TRBV28 to TRBJ1-1; D is possibly TRBD1 (6 bases). V was trimmed by 6 bases and J by 4 bases, leaving 15 bases between them. Germline loops: CDR1 MDHEN, CDR2 SYDVKM. CDR3 size: 14 residues. The CDR3 spells CASSRGGATTEAFF. The CDR3 DNA is TGTGCCAGCAGCCGTGGGGGGGCGACCACTGAAGCTTTCTTT.

A few counts support this clone. This chain joins TRBV6-2 or TRBV6-3 and TRBJ2-1, with 12 bases fitting TRBD2. Per the germline V gene, CDR1 is MNHEY and CDR2 is SVGEGT. CDR3 size: 16 residues. The V segment lost 6 bases and the J segment 6 bases; nucleotides outside the gene matches: 9. The CDR3 protein is CASSRLAGASRNEQFF. The CDR3, as DNA: TGTGCCAGCAGCCGACTAGCGGGGGCCTCCCGCAATGAGCAGTTCTTC.

CDR3: CASSYSQGNTEAFF. CDR3 DNA: TGTGCCAGCAGCTACTCCCAGGGGAACACTGAAGCTTTCTTT. The chain recombines TRBV11-3 with TRBJ1-1; D may be TRBD1 (5 bases). CDR1 is SGHNT and CDR2 is YENEEA in the germline V gene. V was pared by 4 bases and J by 1 base, with 10 bases between. The CDR3 has 14 amino acids.

The chain is built from TRBV5-1 and TRBJ2-3; perhaps TRBD2 as D (7 bases). The germline V and J ends were trimmed by 9 bases and 5 bases, with 19 bases remaining between them. From germline, CDR1 is SGHRS and CDR2 YFSETQ. This CDR3 has 14 amino acids. Written as DNA, the CDR3 is TGCGCCACCAAAACGGGGGGCGCGAAAGATACGCAGTATTTT. The encoded protein is CATKTGGAKDTQYF.

Judged by abundance, this clone is medium-sized (0.01 to 0.1%). The chain recombines TRBV28 with TRBJ1-1; possibly TRBD1 for D (5 bases). The CDR3 is 11 amino acids. The V end was cut by 11 bases, the J end by 4 bases, with 11 bases between. Germline CDR1 MDHEN, CDR2 SYDVKM. Here the CDR3 reads CAGWGGTEAFF. DNA of the CDR3: TGTGCCGGATGGGGGGGCACTGAAGCTTTCTTT.

This clone came up a few times. The chain combines TRBV6-2 or TRBV6-3 with TRBJ1-1; 9 bases line up with TRBD1. CDR3 size: 14 residues. With 5 bases clipped from V and 4 bases from J, the junction kept 5 bases outside the gene matches. Germline V gene lookup returns CDR1 MNHEY and CDR2 SVGEGT. The CDR3 sequence: CASSTPGQGTEAFF. CDR3 bases: TGTGCCAGCAGTACGCCGGGACAGGGCACTGAAGCTTTCTTT.

The chain employs TRBV6-2 or TRBV6-3 and TRBJ2-7, with no clear D. The CDR3 runs 15 residues. The V end lost 5 bases, the J end lost 8 bases, and 22 bases lay between the germline ends. Germline values: CDR1 MNHEY, CDR2 SVGEGT. CDR3 sequence: CASSPDPLPFTKQYF. CDR3 nucleotide sequence: TGTGCCAGCAGTCCCGATCCCCTGCCCTTTACGAAGCAGTACTTC.

This rearrangement joins TRBV15 to TRBJ1-5; D gene uncertain. This CDR3 has 13 amino acids. CDR1 and CDR2 from the germline V gene are LNHNV and YYDKDF (reference sequence). V was pared by 0 bases and J by 7 bases, with 7 bases between. This chain's CDR3 is CATSRDLTQPQHF. In nucleotides, the CDR3 is TGTGCCACCAGCAGAGATCTTACCCAGCCCCAGCATTTT.